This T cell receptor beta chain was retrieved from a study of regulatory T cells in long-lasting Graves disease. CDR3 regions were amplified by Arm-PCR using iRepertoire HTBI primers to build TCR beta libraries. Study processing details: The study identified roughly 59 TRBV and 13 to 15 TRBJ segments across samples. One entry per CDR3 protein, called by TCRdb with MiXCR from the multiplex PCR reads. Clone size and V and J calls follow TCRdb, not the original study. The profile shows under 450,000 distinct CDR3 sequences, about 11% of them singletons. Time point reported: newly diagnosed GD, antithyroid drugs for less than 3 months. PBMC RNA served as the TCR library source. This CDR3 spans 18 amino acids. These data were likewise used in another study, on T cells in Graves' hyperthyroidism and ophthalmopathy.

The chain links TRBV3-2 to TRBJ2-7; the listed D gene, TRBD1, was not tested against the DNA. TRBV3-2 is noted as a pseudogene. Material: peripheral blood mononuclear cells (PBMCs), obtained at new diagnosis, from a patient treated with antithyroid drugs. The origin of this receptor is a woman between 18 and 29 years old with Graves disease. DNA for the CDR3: TGTGCCAGCAGCCAAGAGATTCACAGGGGTCGCCCGCTAAGAGAGCAGTACTTC. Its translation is CASSQEIHRGRPLREQYF.